This T cell receptor beta chain was recorded in a study of blood T cell repertoires in COVID-19. Data came from immunoSEQ multiplex PCR; TCRdb stores just in-frame clones and leaves some out. The sample includes around 70,000 clones, about 80% of them seen just once. CDR1 MGHRA and CDR2 YSYEKL come from the germline V gene. Trimming took off 4 bases at V and 8 bases at J, with 6 bases between the two ends. CDR3 length: 11 amino acids. The receptor comes from a human donor in a cohort sampled during active COVID-19. The gene calls are TRBV4-1 and TRBJ2-1; D gene ambiguous. The sequenced sample consisted of peripheral blood. The CDR3 spells CASSPRDEQFF. The CDR3 nucleotides are TGCGCCAGCAGCCCACGGGATGAGCAGTTCTTC.